Sequencing of this T cell receptor (beta chain) was carried out in a study of identical twins. Each cDNA held unique molecular identifiers, and template switching gave it a universal primer site. Via MiXCR, TCRdb re-called the 5' RACE reads, giving one row per CDR3 protein. The table lists 250,000 or so distinct CDR3 sequences, about 13% of them singletons. Trimming cost V 1 base and J 6 bases; bases outside gene matches: 12. CDR3 length: 17 residues. CDR1 and CDR2 from the germline V gene are LGHNA and YSLEER. This clonotype was picked up a small number of times. This same sample was also taken into another study, of yellow fever vaccine responses in identical twins.

The V gene is TRBV4-3, the J gene TRBJ2-3, with TRBD1 identical over 8 bases. The TCR originated in a woman aged 18-29 years in good health. Sequencing used memory (CD45RO+) T cells sorted from blood. CDR3 nucleotides: TGCGCCAGCAGCCAAGTCCCCTATGGACAGGGCCTCGATACGCAGTATTTT. Amino acid sequence: CASSQVPYGQGLDTQYF.